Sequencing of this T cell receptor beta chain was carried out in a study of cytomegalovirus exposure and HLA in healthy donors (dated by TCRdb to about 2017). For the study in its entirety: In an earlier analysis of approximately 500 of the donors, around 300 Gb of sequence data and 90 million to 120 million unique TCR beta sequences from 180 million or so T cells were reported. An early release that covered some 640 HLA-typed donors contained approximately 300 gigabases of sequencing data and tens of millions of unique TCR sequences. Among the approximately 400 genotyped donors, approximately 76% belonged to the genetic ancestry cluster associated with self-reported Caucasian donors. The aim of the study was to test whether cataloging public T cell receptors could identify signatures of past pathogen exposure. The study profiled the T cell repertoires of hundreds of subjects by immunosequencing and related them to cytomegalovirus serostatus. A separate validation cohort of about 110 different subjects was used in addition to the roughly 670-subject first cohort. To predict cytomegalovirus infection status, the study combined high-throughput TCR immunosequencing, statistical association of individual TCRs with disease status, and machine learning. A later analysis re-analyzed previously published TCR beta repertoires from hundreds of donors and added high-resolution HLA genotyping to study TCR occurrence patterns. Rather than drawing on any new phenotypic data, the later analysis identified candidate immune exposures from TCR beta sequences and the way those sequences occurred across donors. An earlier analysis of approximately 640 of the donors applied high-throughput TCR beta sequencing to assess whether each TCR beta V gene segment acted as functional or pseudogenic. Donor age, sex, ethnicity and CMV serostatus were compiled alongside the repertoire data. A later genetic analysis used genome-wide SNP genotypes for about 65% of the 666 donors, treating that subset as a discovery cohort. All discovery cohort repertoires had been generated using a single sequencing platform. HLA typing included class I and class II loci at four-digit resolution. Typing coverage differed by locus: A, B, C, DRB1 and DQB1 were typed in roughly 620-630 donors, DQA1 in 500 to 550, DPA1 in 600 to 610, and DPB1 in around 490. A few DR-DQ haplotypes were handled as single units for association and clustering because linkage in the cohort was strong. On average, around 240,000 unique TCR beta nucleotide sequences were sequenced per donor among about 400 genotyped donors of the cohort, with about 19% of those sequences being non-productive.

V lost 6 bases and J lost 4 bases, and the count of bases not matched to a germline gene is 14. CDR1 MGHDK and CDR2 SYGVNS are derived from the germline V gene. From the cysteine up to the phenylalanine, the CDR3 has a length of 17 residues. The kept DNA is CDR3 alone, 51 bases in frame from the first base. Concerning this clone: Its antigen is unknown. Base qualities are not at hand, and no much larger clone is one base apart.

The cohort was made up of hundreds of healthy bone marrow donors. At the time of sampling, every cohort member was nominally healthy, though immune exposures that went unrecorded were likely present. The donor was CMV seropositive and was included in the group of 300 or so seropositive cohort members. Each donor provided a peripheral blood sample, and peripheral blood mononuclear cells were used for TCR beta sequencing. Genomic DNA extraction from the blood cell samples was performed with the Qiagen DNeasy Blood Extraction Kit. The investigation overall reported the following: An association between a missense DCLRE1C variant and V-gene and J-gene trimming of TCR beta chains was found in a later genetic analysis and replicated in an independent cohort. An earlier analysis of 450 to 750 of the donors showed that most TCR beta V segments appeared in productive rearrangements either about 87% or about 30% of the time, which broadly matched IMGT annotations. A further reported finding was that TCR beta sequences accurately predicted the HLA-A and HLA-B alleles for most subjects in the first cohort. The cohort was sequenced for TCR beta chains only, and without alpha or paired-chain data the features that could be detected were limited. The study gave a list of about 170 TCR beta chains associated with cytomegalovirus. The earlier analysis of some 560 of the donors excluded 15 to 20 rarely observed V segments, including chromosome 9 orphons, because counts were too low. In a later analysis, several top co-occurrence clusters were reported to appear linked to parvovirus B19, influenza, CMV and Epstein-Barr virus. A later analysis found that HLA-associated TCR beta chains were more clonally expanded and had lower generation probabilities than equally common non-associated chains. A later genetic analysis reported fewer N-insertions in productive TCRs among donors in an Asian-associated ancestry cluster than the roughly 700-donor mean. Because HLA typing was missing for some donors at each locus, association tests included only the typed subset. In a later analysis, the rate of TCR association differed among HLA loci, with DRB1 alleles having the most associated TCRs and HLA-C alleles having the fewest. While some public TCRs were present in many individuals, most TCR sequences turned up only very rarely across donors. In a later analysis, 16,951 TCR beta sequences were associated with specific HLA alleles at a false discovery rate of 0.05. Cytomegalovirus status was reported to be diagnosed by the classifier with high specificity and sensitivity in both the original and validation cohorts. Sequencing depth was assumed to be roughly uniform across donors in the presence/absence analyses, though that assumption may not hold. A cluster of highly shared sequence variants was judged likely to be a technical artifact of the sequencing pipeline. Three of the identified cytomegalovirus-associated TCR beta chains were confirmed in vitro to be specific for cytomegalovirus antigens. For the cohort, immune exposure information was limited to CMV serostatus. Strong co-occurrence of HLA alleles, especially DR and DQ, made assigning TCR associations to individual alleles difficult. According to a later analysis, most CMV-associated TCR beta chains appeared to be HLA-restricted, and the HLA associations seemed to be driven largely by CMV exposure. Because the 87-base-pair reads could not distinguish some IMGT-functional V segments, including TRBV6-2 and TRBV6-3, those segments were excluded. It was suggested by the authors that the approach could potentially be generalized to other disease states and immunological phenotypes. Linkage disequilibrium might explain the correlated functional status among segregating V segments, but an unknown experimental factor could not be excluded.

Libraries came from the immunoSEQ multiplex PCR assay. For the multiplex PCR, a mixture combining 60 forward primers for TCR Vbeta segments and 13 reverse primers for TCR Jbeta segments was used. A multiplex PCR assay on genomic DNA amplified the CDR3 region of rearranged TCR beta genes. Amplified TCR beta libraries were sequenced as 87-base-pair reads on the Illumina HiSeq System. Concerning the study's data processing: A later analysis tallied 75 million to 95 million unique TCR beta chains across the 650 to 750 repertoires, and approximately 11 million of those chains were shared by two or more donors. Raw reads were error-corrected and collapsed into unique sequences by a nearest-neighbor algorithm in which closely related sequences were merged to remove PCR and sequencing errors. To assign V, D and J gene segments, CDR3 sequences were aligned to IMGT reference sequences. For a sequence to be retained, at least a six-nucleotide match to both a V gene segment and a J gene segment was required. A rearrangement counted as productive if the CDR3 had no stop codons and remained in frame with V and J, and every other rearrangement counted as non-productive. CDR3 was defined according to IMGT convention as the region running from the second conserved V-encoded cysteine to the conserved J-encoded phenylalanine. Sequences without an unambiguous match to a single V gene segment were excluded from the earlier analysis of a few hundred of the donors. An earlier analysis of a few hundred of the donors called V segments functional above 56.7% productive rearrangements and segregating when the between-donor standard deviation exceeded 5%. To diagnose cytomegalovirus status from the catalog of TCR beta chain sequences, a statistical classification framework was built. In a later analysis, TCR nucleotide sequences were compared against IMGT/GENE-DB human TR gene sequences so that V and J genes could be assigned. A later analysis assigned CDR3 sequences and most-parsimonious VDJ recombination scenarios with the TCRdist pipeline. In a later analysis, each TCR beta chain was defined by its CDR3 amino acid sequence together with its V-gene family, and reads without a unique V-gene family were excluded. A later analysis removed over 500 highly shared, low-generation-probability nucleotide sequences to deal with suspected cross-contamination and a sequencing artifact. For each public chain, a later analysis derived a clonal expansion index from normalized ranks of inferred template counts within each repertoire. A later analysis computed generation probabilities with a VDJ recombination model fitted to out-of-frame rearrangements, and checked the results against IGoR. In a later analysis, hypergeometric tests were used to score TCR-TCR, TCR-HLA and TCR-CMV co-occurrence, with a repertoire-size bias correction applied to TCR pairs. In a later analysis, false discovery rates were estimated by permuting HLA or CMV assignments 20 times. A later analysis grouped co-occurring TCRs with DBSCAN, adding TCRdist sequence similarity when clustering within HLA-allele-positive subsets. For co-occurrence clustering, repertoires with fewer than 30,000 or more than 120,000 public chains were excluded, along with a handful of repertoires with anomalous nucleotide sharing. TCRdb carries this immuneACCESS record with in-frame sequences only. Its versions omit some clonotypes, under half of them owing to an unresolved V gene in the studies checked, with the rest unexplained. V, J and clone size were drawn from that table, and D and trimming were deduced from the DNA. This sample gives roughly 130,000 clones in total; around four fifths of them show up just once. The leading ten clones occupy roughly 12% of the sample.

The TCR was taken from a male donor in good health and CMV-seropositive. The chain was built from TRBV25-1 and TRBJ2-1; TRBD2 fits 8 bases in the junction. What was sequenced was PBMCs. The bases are TGTGCCAGCAGCCAACATTCTAGCGGGCGTGCATACAATGAGCAGTTCTTC. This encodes CASSQHSSGRAYNEQFF.